A selection of T cell receptor beta chains follows, all from one sample in a study of cytomegalovirus exposure and HLA in healthy donors. The repertoire was sequenced with immunoSEQ multiplex PCR; TCRdb's copy has only in-frame clones and lacks some. The profile covers about 110,000 clones, with 79% appearing a single time and approximately 3% taken by the ten largest. The sequenced sample consisted of PBMCs. Receptors were obtained from a woman aged 18-30 years in good health and CMV-seropositive. Each CDR3 is given with its conserved first and last residue. D genes are given only for firm matches. Clone size appears in some rows only: once, few, many, or a class for an expanded clone.

V gene: TRBV2
J gene: TRBJ1-1
clone size: once
D gene: -
CDR3 protein: CARTRLLNTEAFF
CDR3 DNA: TGTGCCAGAACGAGACTCCTGAACACTGAAGCTTTCTTT

V gene: TRBV7-8
J gene: TRBJ2-1
clone size: -
D gene: TRBD2
CDR3 protein: CASSLPKGLAGAYNEQFF
CDR3 DNA: TGTGCCAGCAGCTTACCCAAGGGACTAGCGGGAGCCTACAATGAGCAGTTCTTC

V gene: TRBV10-2
J gene: TRBJ2-1
clone size: few
D gene: TRBD2
CDR3 protein: CASRPGLAYYNEQFF
CDR3 DNA: TGCGCCAGCAGACCGGGACTAGCGTACTACAATGAGCAGTTCTTC

V gene: TRBV9
J gene: TRBJ1-1
clone size: -
D gene: TRBD1
CDR3 protein: CASSVDQGQGPEAFF
CDR3 DNA: TGTGCCAGCAGCGTAGACCAGGGACAGGGGCCCGAAGCTTTCTTT

V gene: TRBV2
J gene: TRBJ1-5
clone size: -
D gene: -
CDR3 protein: CASGLETDQHF
CDR3 DNA: TGTGCCAGCGGACTCGAGACGGACCAGCATTTT

V gene: TRBV7-2
J gene: TRBJ2-7
clone size: -
D gene: TRBD2
CDR3 protein: CASSSHYPAGGLISYEQYF
CDR3 DNA: TGTGCCAGCAGCTCCCACTACCCAGCGGGAGGCCTAATCTCCTACGAGCAGTACTTC

V gene: TRBV11-2
J gene: TRBJ2-7
clone size: -
D gene: -
CDR3 protein: CASSLDAVLPEQYF
CDR3 DNA: TGTGCCAGCAGCTTAGATGCAGTTCTCCCCGAGCAGTACTTC

V gene: TRBV28
J gene: TRBJ2-7
clone size: -
D gene: TRBD2
CDR3 protein: CASSLGGRTYEQYF
CDR3 DNA: TGTGCCAGCAGTTTGGGCGGGAGAACATACGAGCAGTACTTC

V gene: TRBV7-9
J gene: TRBJ2-7
clone size: -
D gene: TRBD2
CDR3 protein: CASSPPTSGVPREQYF
CDR3 DNA: TGTGCCAGCAGCCCCCCGACTAGCGGGGTTCCGAGGGAGCAGTACTTC

V gene: TRBV18
J gene: TRBJ2-3
clone size: -
D gene: TRBD2
CDR3 protein: CASSTDLAGGTDTQYF
CDR3 DNA: TGTGCCAGCTCAACCGACCTAGCGGGGGGGACAGATACGCAGTATTTT

V gene: TRBV6-1
J gene: TRBJ2-1
clone size: -
D gene: -
CDR3 protein: CASREPGQFF
CDR3 DNA: TGTGCCAGCAGAGAGCCGGGGCAGTTCTTC

V gene: TRBV5-6
J gene: TRBJ2-1
clone size: -
D gene: -
CDR3 protein: CASSPEKNEQFF
CDR3 DNA: TGTGCCAGCAGCCCGGAGAAAAATGAGCAGTTCTTC

V gene: TRBV27
J gene: TRBJ2-7
clone size: once
D gene: TRBD2
CDR3 protein: CASSAGGPSGEQYF
CDR3 DNA: TGTGCCAGCTCAGCGGGAGGGCCCTCGGGTGAGCAGTACTTC

V gene: TRBV7-3
J gene: TRBJ2-5
clone size: -
D gene: -
CDR3 protein: CASSRDNQETQYF
CDR3 DNA: TGTGCCAGCAGCAGGGACAACCAAGAGACCCAGTACTTC

V gene: TRBV4-1
J gene: TRBJ2-7
clone size: -
D gene: TRBD1
CDR3 protein: CASSTMGQGAPTERYF
CDR3 DNA: TGCGCCAGCAGCACTATGGGACAGGGGGCGCCAACCGAGCGGTACTTC

V gene: TRBV2
J gene: TRBJ1-2
clone size: -
D gene: -
CDR3 protein: CASSGDRIIYGYTF
CDR3 DNA: TGTGCCAGCAGTGGCGACAGAATTATCTATGGCTACACCTTC

V gene: TRBV4-1
J gene: TRBJ2-7
clone size: -
D gene: TRBD2
CDR3 protein: CASSQDRASRERKEQYF
CDR3 DNA: TGCGCCAGCAGCCAAGATAGGGCGTCGCGGGAGAGGAAAGAGCAGTACTTC

V gene: TRBV30
J gene: TRBJ2-3
clone size: -
D gene: TRBD2
CDR3 protein: CAWTLAGKADTQYF
CDR3 DNA: TGTGCCTGGACCCTAGCGGGTAAGGCAGATACGCAGTATTTT

V gene: TRBV19
J gene: TRBJ1-5
clone size: -
D gene: -
CDR3 protein: CASSIEEGHQPQHF
CDR3 DNA: TGTGCCAGTAGTATAGAAGAGGGCCATCAGCCCCAGCATTTT

V gene: TRBV7-3
J gene: TRBJ1-2
clone size: -
D gene: -
CDR3 protein: CASSLRGEGSGYTF
CDR3 DNA: TGTGCCAGCAGCTTAAGGGGGGAGGGGAGTGGCTACACCTTC

V gene: TRBV18
J gene: TRBJ2-5
clone size: -
D gene: TRBD2
CDR3 protein: CASSRLAGGGETQYF
CDR3 DNA: TGTGCCAGCTCACGACTAGCGGGAGGGGGAGAGACCCAGTACTTC

V gene: TRBV5-1
J gene: TRBJ2-3
clone size: -
D gene: TRBD2
CDR3 protein: CASSFGTSGRIGTDTQYF
CDR3 DNA: TGCGCCAGCAGCTTCGGGACTAGCGGGAGAATTGGCACAGATACGCAGTATTTT

V gene: TRBV27
J gene: TRBJ2-3
clone size: -
D gene: -
CDR3 protein: CASSSRDLSTDTQYF
CDR3 DNA: TGTGCCAGCAGTTCCCGGGACTTAAGCACAGATACGCAGTATTTT

V gene: TRBV7-9
J gene: TRBJ2-7
clone size: -
D gene: -
CDR3 protein: CSSSFREHYEQYF
CDR3 DNA: TGTTCCAGCAGCTTTCGGGAGCACTACGAGCAGTACTTC

V gene: TRBV25-1
J gene: TRBJ2-5
clone size: once
D gene: -
CDR3 protein: CASRNSETQYF
CDR3 DNA: TGTGCCAGCAGGAACAGTGAGACCCAGTACTTC

V gene: TRBV7-9
J gene: TRBJ2-7
clone size: few
D gene: -
CDR3 protein: CASSPVSRGQIEQYF
CDR3 DNA: TGTGCCAGCAGCCCGGTCAGCAGGGGCCAAATCGAGCAGTACTTC

V gene: TRBV4-1
J gene: TRBJ2-7
clone size: -
D gene: TRBD1
CDR3 protein: CASSAPGTGTYEQYF
CDR3 DNA: TGCGCCAGCAGCGCACCCGGGACAGGAACATACGAGCAGTACTTC

V gene: TRBV28
J gene: TRBJ2-3
clone size: -
D gene: -
CDR3 protein: CASSSLKRVRTDTQYF
CDR3 DNA: TGTGCCAGCAGTTCCCTAAAGCGGGTCAGGACAGATACGCAGTATTTT

V gene: TRBV15
J gene: TRBJ2-3
clone size: -
D gene: TRBD1
CDR3 protein: CATSLNSGQSTDTQYF
CDR3 DNA: TGTGCCACCAGTCTCAATTCGGGACAGTCCACAGATACGCAGTATTTT

V gene: TRBV7-9
J gene: TRBJ2-7
clone size: -
D gene: -
CDR3 protein: CASSLGAGSFYEQYF
CDR3 DNA: TGTGCCAGCAGCTTAGGGGCGGGAAGCTTCTACGAGCAGTACTTC

V gene: TRBV5-6
J gene: TRBJ2-2
clone size: -
D gene: -
CDR3 protein: CASRSSGVNTGELFF
CDR3 DNA: TGTGCCAGCAGAAGTAGCGGAGTGAACACCGGGGAGCTGTTTTTT

V gene: TRBV27
J gene: TRBJ1-3
clone size: -
D gene: -
CDR3 protein: CASRKTEIGNTIYF
CDR3 DNA: TGTGCCAGCAGAAAAACAGAAATTGGAAACACCATATATTTT

V gene: TRBV2
J gene: TRBJ1-1
clone size: -
D gene: -
CDR3 protein: CASRANREISEAFF
CDR3 DNA: TGTGCCAGCAGGGCTAACAGGGAGATCTCTGAAGCTTTCTTT

V gene: TRBV15
J gene: TRBJ2-4
clone size: -
D gene: -
CDR3 protein: CATSVPGVAKNIQYF
CDR3 DNA: TGTGCCACCTCGGTACCGGGAGTAGCCAAAAACATTCAGTACTTC

V gene: TRBV25-1
J gene: TRBJ2-1
clone size: -
D gene: -
CDR3 protein: CASSEWVSPGDNEQFF
CDR3 DNA: TGTGCCAGCAGTGAATGGGTCTCACCGGGGGACAATGAGCAGTTCTTC

V gene: TRBV7-6
J gene: TRBJ1-2
clone size: -
D gene: TRBD1
CDR3 protein: CASSPGQGTGYTF
CDR3 DNA: TGTGCCAGCAGCCCCGGACAGGGTACTGGCTACACCTTC

V gene: TRBV28
J gene: TRBJ1-2
clone size: -
D gene: -
CDR3 protein: CASSRQVYGYTF
CDR3 DNA: TGTGCCAGCAGTCGACAGGTTTATGGCTACACCTTC

V gene: TRBV4-1
J gene: TRBJ1-5
clone size: -
D gene: TRBD1
CDR3 protein: CASSQLGQANQPQHF
CDR3 DNA: TGCGCCAGCAGCCAGCTCGGACAGGCTAATCAGCCCCAGCATTTT

V gene: TRBV4-1
J gene: TRBJ1-2
clone size: -
D gene: -
CDR3 protein: CASSQDRGGANYGYTF
CDR3 DNA: TGCGCCAGCAGCCAAGATCGCGGGGGCGCGAACTATGGCTACACCTTC

V gene: TRBV7-3
J gene: TRBJ1-3
clone size: -
D gene: TRBD1
CDR3 protein: CASSLGQGDTIYF
CDR3 DNA: TGTGCCAGCAGCTTAGGACAGGGGGACACCATATATTTT

V gene: TRBV5-1
J gene: TRBJ2-2
clone size: -
D gene: -
CDR3 protein: CASSLAGRGTGELFF
CDR3 DNA: TGCGCCAGCAGCTTGGCGGGGAGAGGGACCGGGGAGCTGTTTTTT

V gene: TRBV7-6
J gene: TRBJ2-2
clone size: -
D gene: -
CDR3 protein: CASSLAIGGGTGELFF
CDR3 DNA: TGTGCCAGCAGCTTAGCTATCGGGGGAGGAACCGGGGAGCTGTTTTTT

V gene: TRBV10-3
J gene: TRBJ2-7
clone size: -
D gene: TRBD2
CDR3 protein: CAIRLAGAPLQGEQYF
CDR3 DNA: TGTGCCATCAGACTAGCGGGAGCGCCCCTCCAGGGCGAGCAGTACTTC

V gene: TRBV27
J gene: TRBJ1-1
clone size: -
D gene: -
CDR3 protein: CASSLYSAGPQRTEAFF
CDR3 DNA: TGTGCCAGCAGTTTATATTCTGCCGGGCCCCAGCGGACTGAAGCTTTCTTT

V gene: TRBV11-3
J gene: TRBJ2-7
clone size: -
D gene: -
CDR3 protein: CASSSRQSYEQYF
CDR3 DNA: TGTGCCAGCAGCTCCCGACAGTCCTACGAGCAGTACTTC

V gene: TRBV2
J gene: TRBJ2-1
clone size: -
D gene: TRBD2
CDR3 protein: CASSPLLGLAGEQFF
CDR3 DNA: TGTGCCAGCAGTCCCCTCCTGGGACTAGCGGGAGAGCAGTTCTTC